Following are 23 T cell receptor beta chains from one sample sequenced in a study of T cells after yellow fever vaccination. TCRdb itself ran the 5' RACE reads through MiXCR, one entry per CDR3 protein. This table holds 200,000 to 250,000 distinct CDR3 sequences, approximately 3.2% found once. The sample consisted of CD4+ T cells sorted from PBMCs, taken 10 days after the yellow fever booster vaccination. The receptors derive from a man aged 18-30 years who received the YFV17D yellow fever vaccine.

The chain joins TRBV2 to TRBJ2-2; possibly TRBD1 for D (5 bases). V dropped 7 bases and J dropped 3 bases, with 9 bases sitting between them. The CDR3 has 13 amino acids. CDR1 and CDR2 from the germline V gene are SNHLY and FYNNEI. The CDR3 loop reads CASTGLYTGELFF. As DNA, the CDR3 is TGTGCCAGCACAGGGCTATACACCGGGGAGCTGTTTTTT.

Ten or more counts support this clonotype. The chain is built from TRBV25-1 and TRBJ1-6, with D possibly being TRBD1 (5 bases). The CDR3 runs to 15 residues. Trimming removed 3 bases at V and 10 bases at J, with 16 bases between. CDR1 and CDR2 from the germline V gene are MGHDK and SYGVNS. The CDR3 loop reads CASSDALGLLSPLHF. CDR3 bases: TGTGCCAGCAGTGATGCGTTGGGACTGCTGTCACCCCTCCACTTT.

This clonotype was recorded at least ten times. The chain links TRBV29-1 to TRBJ2-5, with 9 bases identical to TRBD2. The germline CDR1 and CDR2 sequences are SQVTM and ANQGSEA. This CDR3 spans 14 amino acids. After removal of 3 bases from V and 5 bases from J, the junction contained 7 bases not matched to a gene. The CDR3 spells CSVESGLAFETQYF. In DNA, the CDR3 is TGCAGCGTTGAGTCGGGACTAGCCTTCGAGACCCAGTACTTC. Variable domain in full (rest from reference TRBV29-1 and TRBJ2-5): SAVISQKPSRDICQRGTSLTIQCQVDSQVTMMFWYRQQPGQSLTLIATANQGSEATYESGFVIDKFPISRPNLTFSTLTVSNMSPEDSSIYLCSVESGLAFETQYFGPGTRLLVL.

At least ten counts were recorded for this clonotype. The CDR3 protein is CASSLSGSNEQYV. The DNA of the CDR3 is TGTGCCAGCAGCTTATCAGGGTCCAACGAGCAGTACGTC. This sequence joins TRBV7-9 and TRBJ2-7; possible D gene TRBD1, 5 bases. The CDR3 runs 13 residues. V lost 2 bases, J lost 5 bases, and 10 bases lay in between. Looked up from germline, CDR1 is SEHNR and CDR2 is FQNEAQ (reference sequence).

This clonotype was detected many times. The rearrangement uses TRBV5-1 and TRBJ1-1; D is undetermined. V was shortened by 1 base and J by 3 bases, with 13 bases between the two germline ends. This CDR3 is 15 amino acids long. The germline CDR1 and CDR2 sequences are SGHRS and YFSETQ. Here the CDR3 reads CASSLLAVGDTEAFF. As DNA, the CDR3 is TGCGCCAGCAGCTTGTTAGCGGTTGGGGACACTGAAGCTTTCTTT.

This clonotype came up many times. The chain combines TRBV6-5 with TRBJ2-3; D is undetermined. The CDR3 length is 18 residues. Looked up from germline, CDR1 is MNHEY and CDR2 is SVGAGI. The V end was cut by 6 bases, the J end by 2 bases, with 24 bases between. The chain's CDR3 is CASSLRPAGSRNTDTQYF. The CDR3 DNA is TGTGCCAGCAGCCTTAGACCCGCCGGATCGAGGAACACAGATACGCAGTATTTT.

The V call is TRBV20-1, the J call TRBJ1-6; 7 positions agree with TRBD1. The CDR3 is 11 residues long. V trimming: 6 bases; J trimming: 8 bases; junction bases outside the gene matches: 1. The germline V gene has CDR1 DFQATT and CDR2 SNEGSKA (reference sequence). The CDR3 nucleotides are TGCAGTGCCGGGACAGATTCACCCCTCCACTTT. It translates to CSAGTDSPLHF.

This clonotype was found many times. The genes are TRBV7-2 and TRBJ2-3; 9 bases align to TRBD2. J was trimmed by 1 base and V by 3 bases; bases with no gene match: 2. This CDR3 comprises 15 residues. Germline CDR1 is SGHTA and CDR2 is FQGNSA. As DNA, the CDR3 is TGTGCCAGCAGCTTCGCTAGCGGGGGCACAGATACGCAGTATTTT. Encoded protein: CASSFASGGTDTQYF.

This clonotype came up many times. CDR3 region: CASSFTRTNTEAFF. DNA of the CDR3: TGTGCCAGCAGTTTTACGCGGACGAACACTGAAGCTTTCTTT. The chain couples TRBV27 to TRBJ1-1; no reliable D call. The CDR3 length is 14 residues. Germline assignment: CDR1 MNHEY and CDR2 SMNVEV (reference sequence). Trimming cost V 3 bases and J 1 base, with 9 bases left between them.

This clonotype was recorded many times. The CDR3 DNA reads TGTGCCACGACGGACGGGCAAGAGACCCAGTACTTC. Encoded protein: CATTDGQETQYF. V and J are TRBV10-3 and TRBJ2-5; D not certain. CDR3 length: 12 amino acids. Trimming removed 10 bases at V and 2 bases at J, with 11 bases between. The germline V gene encodes CDR1 ENHRY and CDR2 SYGVKD.

This clonotype was counted at least ten times. CDR3 amino acids: CASSLSRSPWGGELFF. Here the CDR3 DNA reads TGTGCCAGCAGCCTCTCTAGGTCCCCCTGGGGCGGGGAGCTGTTTTTT. The V gene is TRBV7-2, the J gene TRBJ2-2; D remains ambiguous. The CDR3 is 16 amino acids. CDR1 SGHTA and CDR2 FQGNSA come from the germline V gene. The V end lost 5 bases, the J end lost 7 bases, and 20 bases lay between the germline ends.

The J gene is TRBJ2-6, the V gene TRBV7-2; D uncertain. CDR1 is SGHTA, CDR2 FQGNSA, per germline. The CDR3 contains 16 residues. V dropped 2 bases and J dropped 3 bases, with 11 bases sitting between them. The CDR3 DNA sequence: TGTGCCAGCAGCTTATTGTCCTGGTATGGGGCCAACGTCCTGACTTTC. Translation: CASSLLSWYGANVLTF.

This clonotype appeared many times. The chain combines TRBV5-1 with TRBJ2-3; D uncertain. The germline CDR1 and CDR2 sequences are SGHRS and YFSETQ. CDR3 length equals 13 residues. The V end lost 4 bases, the J end lost 4 bases, and 10 bases lay between the germline ends. The CDR3 loop reads CASSRSTPDTQYF. In DNA, the CDR3 is TGCGCCAGCAGCAGATCTACCCCAGATACGCAGTATTTT.

This clonotype was observed a few times. The rearrangement links TRBV6-5 to TRBJ2-5; 8 bases map to TRBD1. V gave up 7 bases and J gave up 4 bases; unmatched junction bases: 8. CDR3 size: 14 residues. Per the germline V gene, CDR1 is MNHEY and CDR2 is SVGAGI. The CDR3 nucleotides read TGTGCCAGCAACCGACAGGGGATCCCAGAGACCCAGTACTTC. Translating it yields CASNRQGIPETQYF.

This clonotype was counted only a few times. V is TRBV25-1 and J is TRBJ1-1; possible D gene TRBD1, 5 bases. CDR3 length equals 13 residues. V lost 2 bases to trimming and J lost 7 bases, with 11 bases between them. CDR1 is MGHDK and CDR2 is SYGVNS in the germline V gene. The CDR3: CASSERRGLEAFF. DNA of the CDR3: TGTGCCAGCAGTGAAAGGAGGGGCCTTGAAGCTTTCTTT.

The J gene is TRBJ2-3, the V gene TRBV5-1; 12 positions match TRBD2. Germline CDR1 and CDR2: SGHRS and YFSETQ. With V trimmed by 0 bases and J by 4 bases, 6 bases remained unmatched. This CDR3 is built from 17 residues. In DNA, the CDR3 is TGCGCCAGCAGCTTGGGACTAGCGGGGGATCTGGCAGATACGCAGTATTTT. It specifies CASSLGLAGDLADTQYF.

This clonotype was seen many times. The chain is built from TRBV11-3 and TRBJ2-5; 9 bases map to TRBD2. V gave up 1 base and J gave up 1 base; unmatched junction bases: 4. This CDR3 has 16 residues. Germline V gene sequence: CDR1 SGHNT, CDR2 YENEEA. As DNA, the CDR3 is TGTGCCAGCAGCTTAGGGGTGACTAGCGGCCAAGAGACCCAGTACTTC. Encoded protein: CASSLGVTSGQETQYF.

This clonotype was observed a few times. The rearrangement joins TRBV14 to TRBJ2-3; TRBD1 matches at 12 bases. V trimming: 1 base; J trimming: 5 bases; junction bases outside the gene matches: 4. Germline assignment: CDR1 SGHDN and CDR2 FVKESK. This CDR3 has 16 residues. CDR3 bases: TGTGCCAGCAGCCAAGGGGACAGGGGGCGTGGAGATACGCAGTATTTT. Its translation: CASSQGDRGRGDTQYF. The full variable domain, rest sourced from reference TRBV14 and TRBJ2-3, is EAGVTQFPSHSVIEKGQTVTLRCDPISGHDNLYWYRRVMGKEIKFLLHFVKESKQDESGMPNNRFLAERTGGTYSTLKVQPAELEDSGVYFCASSQGDRGRGDTQYFGPGTRLTVL.

This sequence joins TRBV4-3 and TRBJ2-2; 7 nucleotides match TRBD1. J was trimmed by 1 base and V by 3 bases; bases with no gene match: 5. Germline V gene lookup returns CDR1 LGHNA and CDR2 YSLEER. The CDR3 is 16 amino acids. The CDR3 sequence is CASSHLRQGNTGELFF. As DNA, the CDR3 is TGCGCCAGCAGCCACCTAAGACAGGGGAACACCGGGGAGCTGTTTTTT.

In its sample, this clonotype was seen a few times. The chain links TRBV25-1 to TRBJ2-2; possibly TRBD2 for D (5 bases). This CDR3 comprises 14 residues. In germline, CDR1 is MGHDK, CDR2 SYGVNS. V was clipped by 3 bases and J by 5 bases, with 10 bases between them. The CDR3 DNA is TGTGCCAGCAGTGACTCCCCGGGGACCGGGGAGCTGTTTTTT. Amino acid sequence: CASSDSPGTGELFF.

CDR3 sequence: CATRTSGGAYEQYF. In nucleotides, the CDR3 is TGTGCCACCAGGACTAGCGGGGGCGCCTACGAGCAGTACTTC. J is TRBJ2-7 and V is TRBV13; 13 positions agree with TRBD2. The CDR3 length is 14 residues. Germline values: CDR1 PRHDT, CDR2 FYEKMQ (reference sequence). Trimming took 10 bases from V and 2 from J; bases not matched to a gene: 5.

In nucleotides, the CDR3 is TGCGCCAGCAGCTTCCGGGGCTTGGGGCAAGAGACCCAGTACTTC. Amino acids: CASSFRGLGQETQYF. V is TRBV5-1 and J is TRBJ2-5; D may match TRBD1 or TRBD2 (5 bases each). Between the trimmed V and J ends, which lost 2 bases and 2 bases, there was a span of 13 bases. The CDR3 sequence is 15 residues long. Germline CDR1 SGHRS, CDR2 YFSETQ.

In its sample, this clonotype was seen many times. V usage is TRBV24-1 and J usage is TRBJ2-1; no definite D call. Trimming removed 1 base at V and 9 bases at J, with 12 bases between. CDR3 length: 14 amino acids. Germline CDR1 KGHDR, CDR2 SFDVKD. CDR3 bases: TGTGCCACCAGTGATTTAGCAGGCCCCGTTGAGCAGTTCTTC. Protein sequence: CATSDLAGPVEQFF.